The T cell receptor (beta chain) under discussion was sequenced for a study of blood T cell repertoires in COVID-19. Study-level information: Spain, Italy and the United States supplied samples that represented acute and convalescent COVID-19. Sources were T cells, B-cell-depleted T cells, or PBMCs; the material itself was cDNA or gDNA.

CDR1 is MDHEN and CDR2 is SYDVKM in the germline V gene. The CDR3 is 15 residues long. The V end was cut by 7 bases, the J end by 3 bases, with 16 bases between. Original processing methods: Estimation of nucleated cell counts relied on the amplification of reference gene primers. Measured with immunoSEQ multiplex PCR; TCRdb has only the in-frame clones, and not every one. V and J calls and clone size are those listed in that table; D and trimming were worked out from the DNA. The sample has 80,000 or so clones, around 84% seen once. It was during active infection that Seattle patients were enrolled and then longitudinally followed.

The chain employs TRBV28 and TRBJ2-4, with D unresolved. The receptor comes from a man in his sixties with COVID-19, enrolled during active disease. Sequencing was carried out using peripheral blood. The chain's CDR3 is CASIGFGSGKNIQYF. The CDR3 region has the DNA TGTGCCAGCATCGGTTTTGGGTCGGGCAAAAACATTCAGTACTTC.